Each of the 19 T cell receptor beta chains below was sequenced from the same sample in a study of cytomegalovirus exposure and HLA in healthy donors. The PCR ran on 60 Vbeta and 13 Jbeta primers. Assay: immunoSEQ multiplex PCR; the TCRdb copy retains only in-frame clones and omits some. Of around 170,000 clones listed, 65% to 90% are singletons. Sequenced: PBMCs. These receptors were taken from a man aged 40-50 years in good health and CMV-seropositive.

V gene TRBV7-8 combines with J gene TRBJ1-2, with D perhaps TRBD1 (6 bases). The CDR3 consists of 15 residues. V was clipped by 2 bases and J by 2 bases, with 12 bases between them. Germline CDR1 SGHVS, CDR2 FQNEAQ. The CDR3 DNA sequence: TGTGCCAGCAGCTTACCCCGGGGGGCGAACTATGGCTACACCTTC. Amino acids: CASSLPRGANYGYTF.

In its sample, this clone was seen a few times. This chain uses TRBV27 with TRBJ2-3, with a weak D call TRBD2 (7 bases). Trimming removed 7 bases at V and 3 bases at J, with 14 bases between. This CDR3 comprises 14 residues. The germline gives CDR1 MNHEY, CDR2 SMNVEV (reference sequence). This chain's CDR3 is CASNRGAGTDTQYF. The CDR3 region has the DNA TGTGCCAGCAACCGGGGGGCGGGGACAGATACGCAGTATTTT.

The V gene is TRBV10-3, the J gene TRBJ2-1; no firm D call. V lost 6 bases to trimming and J lost 4 bases, with 10 bases between them. Per the germline V gene, CDR1 is ENHRY and CDR2 is SYGVKD. The CDR3 runs 13 residues. CDR3 sequence (DNA): TGTGCCATCAGGGTTGACACTTACAATGAGCAGTTCTTC. Residues: CAIRVDTYNEQFF.

The chain recombines TRBV5-4 with TRBJ2-7; 12 positions match TRBD2. This CDR3 contains 16 residues. In germline, CDR1 is SGHNT, CDR2 YYREEE (reference sequence). Unmatched junction bases numbered 9, after V lost 1 base and J lost 7 bases. The CDR3 sequence: CASSLSASGGAWEQYF. The CDR3 DNA is TGTGCCAGCAGCTTGTCGGCTAGCGGGGGGGCGTGGGAGCAGTACTTC.

The table lists this clone with a few counts. This rearrangement joins TRBV5-6 to TRBJ1-4; 8 positions match TRBD1. The CDR3 has 16 amino acids. Germline V gene sequence: CDR1 SGHDT, CDR2 YYEEEE. V dropped 4 bases and J dropped 6; count of bases not matched to a gene: 11. The CDR3 is CASSATGERGYEKLFF. The CDR3 DNA reads as TGTGCCAGCAGCGCGACAGGGGAACGGGGGTATGAAAAACTGTTTTTT.

The rearrangement links TRBV12-5 to TRBJ2-5; 8 bases match TRBD2. CDR3 length equals 17 residues. The V gene end was trimmed by 1 base and the J gene end by 5 bases; junction bases not matched to a gene: 12. Germline CDR1 and CDR2: LGHNT and FRNRAP. The CDR3 here is CASGLGTSSLPRETQYF. The CDR3 DNA reads TGTGCTAGTGGTTTGGGGACTAGCTCTTTGCCCAGGGAGACCCAGTACTTC. Filled out from reference TRBV12-5 and TRBJ2-5, the complete variable domain reads DARVTQTPRHKVTEMGQEVTMRCQPILGHNTVFWYRQTMMQGLELLAYFRNRAPLDDSGMPKDRFSAEMPDATLATLKIQPSEPRDSAVYFCASGLGTSSLPRETQYFGPGTRLLVL.

In this sample, this clone turned up once. CDR3 in DNA: TGTGCCAGCAGTTTTTGGGGGGAGGGCACTGAAGCTTTCTTT. Translated: CASSFWGEGTEAFF. The gene calls are TRBV27 and TRBJ1-1, with a possible D match to TRBD1 (5 bases). Deletions cut 3 bases from V and 4 bases from J, with 12 bases between. The germline V gene has CDR1 MNHEY and CDR2 SMNVEV (reference sequence). The CDR3 spans 14 residues.

The chain joins TRBV9 to TRBJ1-1; D not resolved. Germline CDR1 and CDR2: SGDLS and YYNGEE. The CDR3 is 13 amino acids. Trimming stripped 3 bases from V and 0 bases from J, with 6 bases between. The CDR3, as DNA: TGTGCCAGCAGCGGGGAGGTGAACACTGAAGCTTTCTTT. Protein product: CASSGEVNTEAFF.

The CDR3: CASSLGLTSTEAFF. The CDR3 coding sequence is TGTGCCAGCAGCTTGGGACTGACCTCCACTGAAGCTTTCTTT. The rearrangement links TRBV5-4 to TRBJ1-1; D not certain. The V end lost 0 bases, the J end lost 4 bases, and 10 bases lay between the germline ends. The CDR3 extends over 14 amino acids. Germline V gene lookup returns CDR1 SGHNT and CDR2 YYREEE (reference sequence).

CDR3 loop: CASSESDWTVNYGYTF. Here the CDR3 DNA reads TGTGCCAGCAGTGAATCTGACTGGACAGTTAACTATGGCTACACCTTC. This sequence joins TRBV2 and TRBJ1-2, with a tentative D call TRBD1 (6 bases). The germline V gene encodes CDR1 SNHLY and CDR2 FYNNEI. The CDR3 sequence is 16 residues long. V lost 2 bases and J 1 base, leaving 14 bases between the germline ends.

The rearrangement links TRBV7-2 to TRBJ2-3; TRBD2 is a possible D gene (6 bases). Germline loops: CDR1 SGHTA, CDR2 FQGNSA. The CDR3 runs 15 residues. V was shortened by 5 bases and J by 0 bases, with 12 bases between the two germline ends. The CDR3 region is CASSITTRSTDTQYF. Written as DNA, the CDR3 is TGTGCCAGCAGCATAACGACTAGGAGCACAGATACGCAGTATTTT.

The J gene is TRBJ2-3, the V gene TRBV7-2; weak D call: TRBD2 (5 bases). The germline V and J ends were trimmed by 1 base and 3 bases, with 5 bases remaining between them. CDR1 and CDR2 (germline): SGHTA, FQGNSA. CDR3 length: 13 residues. CDR3 in DNA: TGTGCCAGCAGCTTAGGGGAGACAGATACGCAGTATTTT. It specifies CASSLGETDTQYF.

The chain links TRBV4-2 to TRBJ2-1, with 10 positions matching TRBD2. The trim removed 4 bases at V and 6 bases at J, leaving 6 bases unmatched. This CDR3 spans 15 amino acids. Germline loops: CDR1 LGHNA, CDR2 YNFKEQ. The CDR3 protein is CASSPRAGGPNEQFF. Written as DNA, the CDR3 is TGTGCCAGCAGCCCCAGAGCGGGGGGGCCCAATGAGCAGTTCTTC.

In DNA, the CDR3 is TGTGCCAGCAGCTTCACCGGGGGGGCCGTGGATACGCAGTATTTT. It translates to CASSFTGGAVDTQYF. The J gene is TRBJ2-3, the V gene TRBV7-3, with TRBD2 matching 8 bases. This CDR3 spans 15 amino acids. With 3 bases clipped from V and 6 bases from J, the junction kept 8 bases outside the gene matches. CDR1 and CDR2 from the germline V gene are SGHTA and FQGTGA.

The chain combines TRBV5-4 with TRBJ1-3; no clear D gene. Trimming took off 7 bases at V and 4 bases at J, with 21 bases between the two ends. This CDR3 region has 16 residues. In germline, CDR1 is SGHNT, CDR2 YYREEE (reference sequence). The CDR3 is CASSVGGGRGGNTIYF. The CDR3 region has the DNA TGTGCCAGCTCCGTCGGAGGAGGTCGGGGAGGAAACACCATATATTTT.

J is TRBJ2-7 and V is TRBV2; 13 bases align to TRBD2. Trimming at V came to 5 bases and at J to 0 bases, leaving 4 bases not matched to a gene. The V gene's germline CDR1 is SNHLY and CDR2 FYNNEI. The CDR3 consists of 16 residues. The CDR3 nucleotides read TGTGCCAGCAGTATCACTAGCGGGGGGGGCTCCTACGAGCAGTACTTC. Translated: CASSITSGGGSYEQYF.

The chain recombines TRBV6-5 with TRBJ2-3; D remains ambiguous. CDR1 and CDR2 from the germline V gene are MNHEY and SVGAGI. There are 12 residues in the CDR3. Between the trimmed V and J ends, which lost 6 bases and 1 base, there was a span of 5 bases. CDR3 in amino acids: CASSRGTDTQYF. The CDR3 DNA reads TGTGCCAGCAGCCGGGGCACAGATACGCAGTATTTT.

The rearrangement joins TRBV18 to TRBJ1-4, with D possibly being TRBD1 (6 bases). Deletions cut 3 bases from V and 6 bases from J, with 11 bases between. CDR1 is KGHSH, CDR2 LQKENI, per germline. The CDR3 length is 14 residues. CDR3 sequence: CASSPMGADEKLFF. The CDR3 DNA is TGTGCCAGCTCACCTATGGGGGCGGATGAAAAACTGTTTTTT.

This clone was detected once. Written as DNA, the CDR3 is TGTGCCAGCAGCCCAAGCCTAGCGGGAGGGAGAACTGAAGCTTTCTTT. This gives the protein CASSPSLAGGRTEAFF. The chain uses TRBV28 and TRBJ1-1; D not resolved. V gave up 6 bases and J gave up 5 bases, with 22 bases separating them. This CDR3 is 16 amino acids long. Germline V gene lookup returns CDR1 MDHEN and CDR2 SYDVKM.